This note documents a single TCR beta chain sequence. This CDR3 spans 14 amino acids. Germline V gene sequence: CDR1 SGHNT, CDR2 YYREEE (reference sequence). The ends were cut back, 4 bases at V and 1 base at J, with 10 bases in the middle. This sample is part of a study of immune evolution from preneoplasia to lung adenocarcinoma. The repertoire was sequenced with immunoSEQ multiplex PCR; TCRdb's copy has only in-frame clones and lacks some. The table records 3,500 to 4,000 clones, about three quarters of them present only once. This TCR was sampled from a person aged 65-85 years with lung adenocarcinoma. The sequencing input was FFPE minimally invasive lung adenocarcinoma tissue. V usage is TRBV5-4 and J usage is TRBJ2-3; D remains unclear. This chain's CDR3 is CASSPPPGTDTQYF. The CDR3 nucleotides are TGTGCCAGCAGCCCCCCCCCGGGCACAGATACGCAGTATTTT.